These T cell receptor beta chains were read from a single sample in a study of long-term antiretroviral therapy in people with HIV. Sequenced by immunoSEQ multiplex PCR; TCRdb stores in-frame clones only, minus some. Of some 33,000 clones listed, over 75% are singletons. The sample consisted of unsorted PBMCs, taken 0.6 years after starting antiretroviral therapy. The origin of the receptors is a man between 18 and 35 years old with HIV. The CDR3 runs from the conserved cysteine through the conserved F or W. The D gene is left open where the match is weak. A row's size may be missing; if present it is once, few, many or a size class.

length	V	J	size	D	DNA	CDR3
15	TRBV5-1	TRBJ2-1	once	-	TGCGCCAGCAGCTTGGCAACTGCTTCCTACAATGAGCAGTTCTTC	CASSLATASYNEQFF
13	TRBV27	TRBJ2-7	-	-	TGTGCCAGCAGTTTATCGTCCTTCTACGAGCAGTACTTC	CASSLSSFYEQYF
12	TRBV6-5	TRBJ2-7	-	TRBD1	TGTGCCACGGGACAGGGTTCCTACGAGCAGTACTTC	CATGQGSYEQYF
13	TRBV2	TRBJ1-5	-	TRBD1	TGTGCCAGCAGACAGGGGGCGACTCAGCCCCAGCATTTT	CASRQGATQPQHF
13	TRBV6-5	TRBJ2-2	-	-	TGTGCCAGCAGTCCCCGGAACACCGGGGAGCTGTTTTTT	CASSPRNTGELFF
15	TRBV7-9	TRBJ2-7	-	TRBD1	TGTGCCAGCAGCTCCACGCAGGGGGCGGACTACGAGCAGTACTTC	CASSSTQGADYEQYF
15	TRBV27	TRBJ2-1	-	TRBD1	TGTGCCAGTCATCCCGGGACAGGTCTGTACAATGAGCAGTTCTTC	CASHPGTGLYNEQFF
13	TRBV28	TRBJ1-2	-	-	TGTGCCAGCAGTTTAGGGGGGCAATATGGCTACACCTTC	CASSLGGQYGYTF
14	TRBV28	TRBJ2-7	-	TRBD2	TGTGCCAGCAGTTTACGGGGGGGGATCTACGAGCAGTACTTC	CASSLRGGIYEQYF
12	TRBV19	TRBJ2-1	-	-	TGTGCCAGTATGGGGGGGGCGGGTGAGCAGTTCTTC	CASMGGAGEQFF
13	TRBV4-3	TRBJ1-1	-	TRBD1	TGCGCCAGCAGCCAGACAGGGAGCGCTGAAGCTTTCTTT	CASSQTGSAEAFF
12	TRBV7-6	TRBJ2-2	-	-	TGTGCCAGCAGTACCCTTAGCGGGGAGCTGTTTTTT	CASSTLSGELFF
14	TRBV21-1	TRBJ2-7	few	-	TGTGCCAGCAGCACGGCGAGGAGCTCCTACGAGCAGTACTTC	CASSTARSSYEQYF
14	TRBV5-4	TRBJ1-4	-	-	TGTGCCAGCAGCCCGGGACCGCTAAATGAAAAACTGTTTTTT	CASSPGPLNEKLFF
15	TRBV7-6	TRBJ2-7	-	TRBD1	TGTGCCAGCAGCTTAAACAGGGGTCCGGCCTACGAGCAGTACTTC	CASSLNRGPAYEQYF
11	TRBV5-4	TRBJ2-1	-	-	TGTGCCAGCAGCTTGCACAATGAGCAGTTCTTC	CASSLHNEQFF
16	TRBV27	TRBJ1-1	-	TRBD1	TGTGCCAGCAGACTTCGAGACAGGGGGCGAAGGACTGAAGCTTTCTTT	CASRLRDRGRRTEAFF
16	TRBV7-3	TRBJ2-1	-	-	TGTGCCAGCAGCTTAGGAGCGGAGGGCCCCTACAATGAGCAGTTCTTC	CASSLGAEGPYNEQFF
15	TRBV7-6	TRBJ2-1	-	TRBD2	TGTGCCAGCAGCTTTAGCGGGAGGGCGGTCGATGAGCAGTTCTTC	CASSFSGRAVDEQFF
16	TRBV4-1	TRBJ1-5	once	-	TGCGCCAGCAGCCAACATTTGTCGAACGCGGATCAGCCCCAGCATTTT	CASSQHLSNADQPQHF
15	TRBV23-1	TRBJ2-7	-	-	TGCGCCAGCAGTCTAGGGGGGCGGGCCTCCTACGAGCAGTACTTC	CASSLGGRASYEQYF
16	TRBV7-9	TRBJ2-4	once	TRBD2	TGTGCCAGCAGCCGCGGGGGGGCTGTAGCCAAAAACATTCAGTACTTC	CASSRGGAVAKNIQYF
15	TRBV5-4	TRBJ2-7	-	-	TGTGCCAGCAGCCTGGAGTCCGATCCTGGCTACGAGCAGTACTTC	CASSLESDPGYEQYF
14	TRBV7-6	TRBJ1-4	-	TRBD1	TGTGCCAGCAGCCTAGGACAGGGGCAGGAAAAACTGTTTTTT	CASSLGQGQEKLFF
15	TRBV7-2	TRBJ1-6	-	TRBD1	TGTGCCAGCCATCCCGGACAGGAGAATAATTCACCCCTCCACTTT	CASHPGQENNSPLHF
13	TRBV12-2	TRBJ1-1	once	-	TGTGCAAGTCGCTTCATAGAGAACACTGAAGCTTTCTTT	CASRFIENTEAFF
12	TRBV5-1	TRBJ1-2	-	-	TGCGCCAGCAGCTTGGACGGTCTTGGCTACACCTTC	CASSLDGLGYTF
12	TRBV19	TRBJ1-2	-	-	TGTGCCAGTAGTCCCAGACGCTATGGCTACACCTTC	CASSPRRYGYTF
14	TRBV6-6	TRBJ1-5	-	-	TGTGCCAGCAGTTACCGGGGGGGCAATCAGCCCCAGCATTTT	CASSYRGGNQPQHF
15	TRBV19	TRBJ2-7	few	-	TGTGCCAGTTCTCACGGGACCTCGAGCTCCTACGAGCAGTACTTC	CASSHGTSSSYEQYF
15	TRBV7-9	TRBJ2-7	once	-	TGTGCCAGCAGCCCAACCCCGGGTTCAGCCTACGAGCAGTACTTC	CASSPTPGSAYEQYF
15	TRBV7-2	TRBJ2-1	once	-	TGTGCCAGCAGCTTAAGGCCAGCCACCTACAATGAGCAGTTCTTC	CASSLRPATYNEQFF
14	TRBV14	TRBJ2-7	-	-	TGTGCCAGCAGCCAAGATTGGAGGGGGTACGGGCAGTACTTC	CASSQDWRGYGQYF
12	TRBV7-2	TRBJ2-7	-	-	TGTGCCAGCAGCTTAGAATTCTACGAGCAGTACTTC	CASSLEFYEQYF
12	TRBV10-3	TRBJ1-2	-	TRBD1	TGTGCCATTAACCGGGACAGGGACGGCTACACCTTC	CAINRDRDGYTF
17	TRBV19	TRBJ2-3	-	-	TGTGCCAGCTCGGGAAATTATCGAGAATCTAGCACAGATACGCAGTATTTT	CASSGNYRESSTDTQYF
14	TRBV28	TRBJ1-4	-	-	TGTGCCAGCAGTTTAACGGGGGGACGGGAAAAACTGTTTTTT	CASSLTGGREKLFF
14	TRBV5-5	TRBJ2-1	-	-	TGTGCCAGCAGCTTACCCCGGACTAAAAATGAGCAGTTCTTC	CASSLPRTKNEQFF